The 11 T cell receptor beta chains presented below share a single source sample, sequenced in a study of blood T cell repertoires in COVID-19. Here immunoSEQ multiplex PCR was the method, and the copy in TCRdb shows in-frame clones only, minus some. The sample has approximately 300,000 clones; about 85% are singletons. The sequencing sample was made of PBMCs or T cells enriched from blood (not recorded which). The receptors come from a woman younger than 45 who had been exposed to COVID-19.

The chain carries TRBV19 and TRBJ1-5; no firm D call. This CDR3 is 15 amino acids long. Germline values: CDR1 LNHDA, CDR2 SQIVND (reference sequence). Between the trimmed V and J ends, which lost 4 bases and 2 bases, there was a span of 12 bases. The CDR3 is CASSNLGGGNQPQHF. The CDR3 nucleotides read TGTGCCAGTAGTAACTTGGGAGGAGGCAATCAGCCCCAGCATTTT.

The V call is TRBV9, the J call TRBJ2-7; TRBD1 might be the D (6 bases). The CDR3 has 14 residues. Trimming left V 0 bases short and J 3 bases short, with 10 bases between. Germline-derived CDR1 and CDR2 are SGDLS and YYNGEE. The CDR3 DNA follows: TGTGCCAGCAGCGTAGCAGGACAGCACTACGAGCAGTACTTC. Its translation is CASSVAGQHYEQYF.

The chain uses TRBV13 and TRBJ1-2; 8 positions match TRBD1. The CDR3 is made up of 17 amino acids. Germline V gene lookup returns CDR1 PRHDT and CDR2 FYEKMQ (reference sequence). Trimming cost V 4 bases and J 4 bases; bases outside gene matches: 14. This CDR3 is CASSSGQASKRGYGYTF. CDR3 in DNA: TGTGCCAGCAGCTCGGGACAGGCCTCGAAGCGTGGCTATGGCTACACCTTC.

The J gene is TRBJ1-6, the V gene TRBV4-2; D is perhaps TRBD1 (6 bases). Germline V gene sequence: CDR1 LGHNA, CDR2 YNFKEQ. This CDR3 spans 15 amino acids. Trimming stripped 0 bases from V and 10 bases from J, with 13 bases between. CDR3 sequence reads: CASSQDIQGGSPLHF. In DNA form, the CDR3 reads TGTGCCAGCAGCCAAGATATACAGGGAGGGTCACCCCTCCACTTT.

This clone was detected only once. The genes are TRBV11-2 and TRBJ1-3; no definite D call. Trimming pared 1 base from V and 4 bases from J, leaving 20 bases between. CDR1 is SGHAT, CDR2 FQNNGV, per germline. This CDR3 contains 18 residues. The CDR3 loop reads CASSLVLPAVARGNTIYF. The DNA of the CDR3 is TGTGCCAGCAGCTTAGTTTTACCAGCGGTCGCTCGAGGAAACACCATATATTTT.

This chain links TRBV10-3 with TRBJ2-1, with 10 nucleotides matching TRBD2. The V segment lost 3 bases and the J segment 9 bases; nucleotides outside the gene matches: 11. CDR3 length equals 16 residues. Per the germline V gene, CDR1 is ENHRY and CDR2 is SYGVKD. CDR3 DNA: TGTGCCATCAGTGAAGAGGGGGCTAGCGGGGGTAGTGAGCAGTTCTTC. Its protein product is CAISEEGASGGSEQFF.

This clone was detected only a few times. This chain connects TRBV5-1 to TRBJ2-7, with a possible D match to TRBD2 (5 bases). V was cut by 6 bases and J by 0 bases, with 7 bases left in between. Per germline, CDR1 SGHRS and CDR2 YFSETQ. The CDR3 covers 12 residues. The CDR3 is CASNGNSYEQYF. The CDR3 DNA follows: TGCGCCAGCAACGGGAACTCCTACGAGCAGTACTTC.

V is TRBV5-1 and J is TRBJ1-4; 9 bases agree with TRBD1. V lost 4 bases, J lost 4 bases, and 8 bases stayed unmatched. The CDR3 covers 16 residues. Germline V gene lookup returns CDR1 SGHRS and CDR2 YFSETQ. In nucleotides, the CDR3 is TGCGCCAGCAGCCCGCTACAGGGGGCCAGTAATGAAAAACTGTTTTTT. It encodes CASSPLQGASNEKLFF.

Here the CDR3 DNA reads TGTGCCAGTAGTACACCGGGACTGTCCTACGAGCAGTACTTC. The encoded protein is CASSTPGLSYEQYF. The rearrangement uses TRBV19 and TRBJ2-7; maybe TRBD2 (6 bases). V gave up 4 bases and J gave up 1 base, with 11 bases separating them. There are 14 residues in the CDR3. CDR1 is LNHDA, CDR2 SQIVND, per germline (reference sequence).

In the case of this clone: Other DNA sequences within the sample encode an identical CDR3. The chain uses TRBV6-1 and TRBJ2-1; tentative D call: TRBD2 (5 bases). The length of the CDR3 is 16 residues. V was shortened by 2 bases and J by 0 bases, with 11 bases between the two germline ends. Germline lookup yields CDR1 MNHNS and CDR2 SASEGT. CDR3: CASSETTGSSYNEQFF. The CDR3 nucleotides read TGTGCCAGCAGTGAAACGACGGGGAGCTCCTACAATGAGCAGTTCTTC.

This clone was seen more than once but under ten times. The genes are TRBV28 and TRBJ1-6; 9 bases map to TRBD1. Trimming cost V 5 bases and J 4 bases; bases outside gene matches: 9. This CDR3 is built from 17 residues. CDR1 MDHEN and CDR2 SYDVKM come from the germline V gene. The chain's CDR3 is CASSPPGQGFYNSPLHF. The DNA of the CDR3 is TGTGCCAGCAGTCCTCCGGGACAGGGATTTTATAATTCACCCCTCCACTTT.